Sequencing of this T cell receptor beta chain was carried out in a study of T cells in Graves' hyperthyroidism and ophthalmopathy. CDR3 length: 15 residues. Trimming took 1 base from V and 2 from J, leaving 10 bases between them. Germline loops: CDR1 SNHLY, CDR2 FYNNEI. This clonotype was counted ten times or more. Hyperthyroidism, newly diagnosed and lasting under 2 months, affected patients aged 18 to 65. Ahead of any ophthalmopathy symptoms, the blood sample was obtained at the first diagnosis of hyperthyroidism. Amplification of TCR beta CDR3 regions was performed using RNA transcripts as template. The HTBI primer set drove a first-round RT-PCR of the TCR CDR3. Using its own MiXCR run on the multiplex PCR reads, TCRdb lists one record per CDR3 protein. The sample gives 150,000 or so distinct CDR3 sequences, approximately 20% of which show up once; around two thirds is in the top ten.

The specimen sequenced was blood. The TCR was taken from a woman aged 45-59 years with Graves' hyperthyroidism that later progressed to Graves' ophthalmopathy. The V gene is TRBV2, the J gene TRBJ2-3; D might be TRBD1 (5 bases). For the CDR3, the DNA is TGTGCCAGCAGTGAAGAGGGGATTAACACAGATACGCAGTATTTT. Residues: CASSEEGINTDTQYF.